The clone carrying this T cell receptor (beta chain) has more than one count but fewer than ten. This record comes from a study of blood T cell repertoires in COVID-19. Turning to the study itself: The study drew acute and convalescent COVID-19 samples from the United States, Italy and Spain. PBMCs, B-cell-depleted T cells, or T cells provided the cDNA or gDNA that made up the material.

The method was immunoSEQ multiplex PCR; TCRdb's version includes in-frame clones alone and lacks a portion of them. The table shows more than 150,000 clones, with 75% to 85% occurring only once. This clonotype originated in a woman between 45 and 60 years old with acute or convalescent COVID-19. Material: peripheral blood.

CDR3 nucleotide sequence: TGCAGCGTTGACAGGGGGGACTACGAGCAGTACTTC. It specifies CSVDRGDYEQYF. This chain links TRBV29-1 with TRBJ2-7, with a possible D match to TRBD1 (7 bases). There are 12 residues in the CDR3. Germline V gives CDR1 SQVTM, CDR2 ANQGSEA. Trimming pared 3 bases from V and 3 bases from J, leaving 9 bases between.